These T cell receptor beta chains were read from a single sample in a study of blood T cell repertoires in COVID-19. Some clones are missing from TCRdb's copy, which holds only in-frame ones; the method was immunoSEQ multiplex PCR. The sample shows 120,000 or so clones, approximately 85% of them seen only once. Material for sequencing was peripheral blood. All receptors come from a human donor in a cohort sampled during active COVID-19. The CDR3 runs from the conserved cysteine through the conserved F or W. The order of the fields is D gene, J gene, clone size, V gene, CDR3 DNA, CDR3 protein. The D gene is left open where the match is weak. The size field is filled for only some rows; it gives once, few, many or a size class.

D gene: TRBD1
J gene: TRBJ1-1
clone size: .
V gene: TRBV6-6
CDR3 DNA: TGTGCCAGCAGTACGGGACAGGGGAACACTGAAGCTTTCTTT
CDR3 protein: CASSTGQGNTEAFF

D gene: .
J gene: TRBJ2-3
clone size: .
V gene: TRBV5-1
CDR3 DNA: TGCGCCAGCAGCTTTACAGGGAGTGAGAGCACAGATACGCAGTATTTT
CDR3 protein: CASSFTGSESTDTQYF

D gene: .
J gene: TRBJ1-1
clone size: .
V gene: TRBV2
CDR3 DNA: TGTGCCAGCAGTGGGGCCGGGACACAGACCCGGTTCACTGAAGCTTTCTTT
CDR3 protein: CASSGAGTQTRFTEAFF

D gene: TRBD1
J gene: TRBJ2-7
clone size: once
V gene: TRBV4-1
CDR3 DNA: TGCGCCAGCAGCCAGGACAGGGGCCCCTACGAGCAGTACTTC
CDR3 protein: CASSQDRGPYEQYF

D gene: .
J gene: TRBJ1-2
clone size: .
V gene: TRBV28
CDR3 DNA: TGTGCCAGCAGTTTATGGGGTGGCGGAACAGGAGCGGGGGGCTACACCTTC
CDR3 protein: CASSLWGGGTGAGGYTF

D gene: TRBD1
J gene: TRBJ1-2
clone size: .
V gene: TRBV12-3/TRBV12-4
CDR3 DNA: TGTGCCAGCAGTTTAGCGGACAGGGTCGGCTACACCTTC
CDR3 protein: CASSLADRVGYTF

D gene: TRBD1
J gene: TRBJ2-3
clone size: .
V gene: TRBV5-4
CDR3 DNA: TGTGCCAGCAGCTCCTGGGACGACAGGGGTCTCACAGATACGCAGTATTTT
CDR3 protein: CASSSWDDRGLTDTQYF

D gene: .
J gene: TRBJ1-6
clone size: .
V gene: TRBV5-4
CDR3 DNA: TGTGCCAGCAGAGGCGACAGGAGCTCCTATAATTCACCCCTCCACTTT
CDR3 protein: CASRGDRSSYNSPLHF

D gene: .
J gene: TRBJ2-7
clone size: .
V gene: TRBV3-1/TRBV3-2
CDR3 DNA: TGTGCCAGCAGCCAAGGCAGGGCGAGGCGCGAGCAGTACTTC
CDR3 protein: CASSQGRARREQYF

D gene: .
J gene: TRBJ2-7
clone size: once
V gene: TRBV5-1
CDR3 DNA: TGCGCCAGCAGCCTCAGGGATCAGGACGAGCAGTACTTC
CDR3 protein: CASSLRDQDEQYF

D gene: .
J gene: TRBJ1-2
clone size: .
V gene: TRBV4-1
CDR3 DNA: TGCGCCAGCAGCCAAGATGGTACGGGGTGGGGTGGCTACACCTTC
CDR3 protein: CASSQDGTGWGGYTF

D gene: .
J gene: TRBJ2-5
clone size: .
V gene: TRBV10-2
CDR3 DNA: TGCGCCAGCAGTGAGACGCGGGGAGAAGTAAAGACCCAGTACTTC
CDR3 protein: CASSETRGEVKTQYF

D gene: .
J gene: TRBJ1-3
clone size: .
V gene: TRBV7-9
CDR3 DNA: TGTGCCAGCAGCTTAGACGGCAGGGTAGACACCATATATTTT
CDR3 protein: CASSLDGRVDTIYF

D gene: .
J gene: TRBJ1-2
clone size: once
V gene: TRBV5-1
CDR3 DNA: TGCGCCAGCAGCTTGGACAGCTATGGCTACACCTTC
CDR3 protein: CASSLDSYGYTF

D gene: TRBD1
J gene: TRBJ1-1
clone size: .
V gene: TRBV5-5
CDR3 DNA: TGTGCCAGCAGCTTGGTTTGGGACAGGGGTTACACTGAAGCTTTCTTT
CDR3 protein: CASSLVWDRGYTEAFF

D gene: TRBD1
J gene: TRBJ2-7
clone size: many
V gene: TRBV15
CDR3 DNA: TGTGCCACCAGCAAGGGGGCGCAGGCAGCGAGCTACGAGCAGTACTTC
CDR3 protein: CATSKGAQAASYEQYF

D gene: TRBD2
J gene: TRBJ2-5
clone size: .
V gene: TRBV3-1/TRBV3-2
CDR3 DNA: TGTGCCAGCAGCTACGGACTAGCGGGGGGAGAGACCCAGTACTTC
CDR3 protein: CASSYGLAGGETQYF

D gene: TRBD1
J gene: TRBJ2-4
clone size: .
V gene: TRBV6-5
CDR3 DNA: TGTGCCAGTATGGACAGGCTTATTGCGAACATTCAGTACTTC
CDR3 protein: CASMDRLIANIQYF

D gene: .
J gene: TRBJ2-7
clone size: .
V gene: TRBV7-2
CDR3 DNA: TGTGCCAGCAGCTTAGACCACAGCTCCTACGAGCAGTACTTC
CDR3 protein: CASSLDHSSYEQYF

D gene: TRBD2
J gene: TRBJ2-1
clone size: .
V gene: TRBV5-1
CDR3 DNA: TGCGCCAGCAGCTTCCCTACTAGCGGGGGGACCTACAATGAGCAGTTCTTC
CDR3 protein: CASSFPTSGGTYNEQFF

D gene: .
J gene: TRBJ1-6
clone size: .
V gene: TRBV3-1/TRBV3-2
CDR3 DNA: TGTGCCAGCAGCCACTCTCTGGGGGGGTTCAATTCACCCCTCCACTTT
CDR3 protein: CASSHSLGGFNSPLHF

D gene: .
J gene: TRBJ1-1
clone size: .
V gene: TRBV3-1/TRBV3-2
CDR3 DNA: TGTGCCAGCAGCCAAGAGGCGGGAGCTTTCTTT
CDR3 protein: CASSQEAGAFF

D gene: .
J gene: TRBJ1-5
clone size: .
V gene: TRBV6-5
CDR3 DNA: TGTGCCAGCAGTTACCAGGGGTATCAGCCCCAGCATTTT
CDR3 protein: CASSYQGYQPQHF

D gene: .
J gene: TRBJ1-3
clone size: .
V gene: TRBV7-8
CDR3 DNA: TGTGCCAGCAGCTTACAGAACTCTGGAAACACCATATATTTT
CDR3 protein: CASSLQNSGNTIYF

D gene: .
J gene: TRBJ1-5
clone size: .
V gene: TRBV10-2
CDR3 DNA: TGCGCCAGCAGTGAAGCGGGGAGCAATCAGCCCCAGCATTTT
CDR3 protein: CASSEAGSNQPQHF

D gene: TRBD1
J gene: TRBJ2-5
clone size: .
V gene: TRBV20-1
CDR3 DNA: TGCAGTGCTAGTCCCTTGACAGGGAATACGGAGACCCAGTACTTC
CDR3 protein: CSASPLTGNTETQYF

D gene: TRBD2
J gene: TRBJ2-5
clone size: .
V gene: TRBV6-5
CDR3 DNA: TGTGCCAGCAGGTTTGCGGGGGGGGAGACCCAGTACTTC
CDR3 protein: CASRFAGGETQYF

D gene: TRBD1
J gene: TRBJ2-1
clone size: .
V gene: TRBV7-9
CDR3 DNA: TGTGCCAGCAGCTGGACAGGGGGCGAGCAGTTCTTC
CDR3 protein: CASSWTGGEQFF

D gene: .
J gene: TRBJ1-1
clone size: .
V gene: TRBV21-1
CDR3 DNA: TGTGCCAGCAGCAACGAGAAAGCTGTCCGAGAGAGCACTGAAGCTTTCTTT
CDR3 protein: CASSNEKAVRESTEAFF

D gene: TRBD1
J gene: TRBJ1-2
clone size: once
V gene: TRBV27
CDR3 DNA: TGTGCCAGCAGTACCTCCAGGGGGCGCAGCTATGGCTACACCTTC
CDR3 protein: CASSTSRGRSYGYTF

D gene: .
J gene: TRBJ2-5
clone size: once
V gene: TRBV5-1
CDR3 DNA: TGCGCCAGCAGCTTGGGAAGGGGGTGGGATCAAGAGACCCAGTACTTC
CDR3 protein: CASSLGRGWDQETQYF

D gene: .
J gene: TRBJ2-5
clone size: .
V gene: TRBV18
CDR3 DNA: TGTGCCAGCTCTCCGGGACTCCAAGAGACCCAGTACTTC
CDR3 protein: CASSPGLQETQYF

D gene: .
J gene: TRBJ2-1
clone size: .
V gene: TRBV20-1
CDR3 DNA: TGCAGTGCTAGTTCAGGCGGGGTCCTCCGCAATGAGCAGTTCTTC
CDR3 protein: CSASSGGVLRNEQFF

D gene: .
J gene: TRBJ2-6
clone size: once
V gene: TRBV19
CDR3 DNA: TGTGCCAGTAGTACCAGGGGGGTTGGAAAAACCCGATCCTCTGGGGCCAACGTCCTGACTTTC
CDR3 protein: CASSTRGVGKTRSSGANVLTF

D gene: TRBD1
J gene: TRBJ2-1
clone size: .
V gene: TRBV24-1
CDR3 DNA: TGTGCCACCAGTGATTCGAGGACAGGTTCCTTATACAATGAGCAGTTCTTC
CDR3 protein: CATSDSRTGSLYNEQFF

D gene: .
J gene: TRBJ1-4
clone size: .
V gene: TRBV6-5
CDR3 DNA: TGTGCCAGCAGTTCGGGCGGGGAAAAACTGTTTTTT
CDR3 protein: CASSSGGEKLFF